Presented here are 23 T cell receptor beta chains from one specimen sequenced in a study of cytomegalovirus exposure and HLA in healthy donors. Use of 60 Vbeta and 13 Jbeta primers characterized the PCR. TCRdb's table, derived via immunoSEQ multiplex PCR, lists solely in-frame clones and lacks some. The sample holds under 250,000 clones; more than 70% are singletons and the top ten take 1.3%. Sequences were obtained from PBMCs. These receptors all come from a human donor in good health.

V usage is TRBV9 and J usage is TRBJ1-4; perhaps TRBD1 as D (6 bases). The CDR3 extends over 16 amino acids. V shed 3 bases and J shed 5 bases, with 17 bases lying between them. Germline loops: CDR1 SGDLS, CDR2 YYNGEE. The CDR3, as DNA: TGTGCCAGCAGCGAACTATCCGGGACAAGAAATGAAAAACTGTTTTTT. Translating it yields CASSELSGTRNEKLFF.

The CDR3 coding sequence is TGCGCCAGCAGGGAGGGACAGGGTGGCGAGCAGTACTTC. Its translation is CASREGQGGEQYF. The chain is built from TRBV10-1 and TRBJ2-7; TRBD1 agrees at 9 bases. The CDR3 has 13 amino acids. V was clipped by 6 bases and J by 6 bases; unmatched bases: 6. From germline, CDR1 is WNHNN and CDR2 SYGVQD (reference sequence).

The CDR3 loop reads CASSQTGTGPTYEQYF. The DNA for the CDR3 is TGTGCCAGCAGCCAAACCGGGACAGGCCCTACCTACGAGCAGTACTTC. The chain is built from TRBV28 and TRBJ2-7; TRBD1 aligns across 8 bases. With 6 bases clipped from V and 2 bases from J, the junction kept 12 bases outside the gene matches. The CDR3 has 16 residues. Germline-derived CDR1 and CDR2 are MDHEN and SYDVKM.

The gene calls are TRBV27 and TRBJ2-2, with 14 bases matching TRBD2. There are 17 residues in the CDR3. Trimming at V came to 5 bases and at J to 5 bases, leaving 7 bases not matched to a gene. Germline V gives CDR1 MNHEY, CDR2 SMNVEV (reference sequence). The CDR3 DNA is TGTGCCAGCAGTCCAGGGACTAGCGGGAGAGTTACCGGGGAGCTGTTTTTT. This encodes CASSPGTSGRVTGELFF.

J is TRBJ2-3 and V is TRBV4-1, with a possible D match to TRBD1 (5 bases). This CDR3 has 13 amino acids. V lost 2 bases and J 5 bases, leaving 8 bases between the germline ends. Germline lookup yields CDR1 MGHRA and CDR2 YSYEKL. DNA of the CDR3: TGCGCCAGCAGCCAACAGGGAATAGATACGCAGTATTTT. Translation gives CASSQQGIDTQYF.

The chain is built from TRBV9 and TRBJ2-5; 7 positions match TRBD1. The CDR3 loop spans 15 amino acids. V lost 3 bases and J lost 2; bases outside the gene matches: 7. Per germline, CDR1 SGDLS and CDR2 YYNGEE. In nucleotides, the CDR3 is TGTGCCAGCAGCGGACAGGGTAGAAAGCAAGAGACCCAGTACTTC. As protein: CASSGQGRKQETQYF. The whole variable domain, remainder taken from reference TRBV9 and TRBJ2-5, is DSGVTQTPKHLITATGQRVTLRCSPRSGDLSVYWYQQSLDQGLQFLIQYYNGEERAKGNILERFSAQQFPDLHSELNLSSLELGDSALYFCASSGQGRKQETQYFGPGTRLLVL.

V usage is TRBV6-6 and J usage is TRBJ2-6; D may be TRBD1 (5 bases). The germline V and J ends were trimmed by 1 base and 2 bases, with 6 bases remaining between them. The germline V gene has CDR1 MNHNY and CDR2 SVGAGI (reference sequence). CDR3 length: 15 residues. The CDR3, as DNA: TGTGCCAGCAGTTACTTCAGGGCTGGGGCCAACGTCCTGACTTTC. As protein: CASSYFRAGANVLTF.

The rearrangement joins TRBV15 to TRBJ1-5; no definite D call. Germline V gene lookup returns CDR1 LNHNV and CDR2 YYDKDF (reference sequence). The V and J ends lost 0 bases and 7 bases respectively, with 7 bases between them. There are 13 residues in the CDR3. CDR3: CATSRDLVQPQHF. CDR3 coding DNA: TGTGCCACCAGCAGAGATCTTGTCCAGCCCCAGCATTTT.

This chain joins TRBV30 and TRBJ1-1; D is uncertain. The CDR3 consists of 13 residues. The germline CDR1 and CDR2 sequences are GTSNPN and SVGIG (reference sequence). V was pared by 4 bases and J by 2 bases, with 11 bases between. CDR3 sequence (DNA): TGTGCCTGGAACCCAATAGAAAACACTGAAGCTTTCTTT. Translated: CAWNPIENTEAFF.

This chain connects TRBV10-2 to TRBJ2-7; possibly TRBD2 for D (7 bases). The V gene lost 2 bases and the J gene lost 5 bases, with 19 bases spanning the gap. This CDR3 is built from 16 residues. Per germline, CDR1 WSHSY and CDR2 SAAADI. The CDR3 DNA reads TGCGCCAGCAGTGAGCCGACAGAAGGGGGGAGGGACGAGCAGTACTTC. Its protein product is CASSEPTEGGRDEQYF.

The chain links TRBV19 to TRBJ1-3; D remains ambiguous. This CDR3 spans 14 amino acids. The ends were cut back, 6 bases at V and 4 bases at J, with 13 bases in the middle. Germline V gives CDR1 LNHDA, CDR2 SQIVND (reference sequence). CDR3 sequence reads: CASRSPSPGNTIYF. CDR3 DNA sequence: TGTGCCAGTAGAAGCCCCTCGCCCGGAAACACCATATATTTT.

The chain couples TRBV2 to TRBJ1-2; 7 bases map to TRBD1. There are 15 residues in the CDR3. J lost 4 bases, V lost 7 bases, and 12 bases had no gene match. Per germline, CDR1 SNHLY and CDR2 FYNNEI. The CDR3 nucleotides are TGTGCCAGCATTATTTTCAGAGGGGGCGCCTATGGCTACACCTTC. As protein: CASIIFRGGAYGYTF.

The chain combines TRBV5-1 with TRBJ2-3; TRBD2 matches 7 bases. The germline V gene has CDR1 SGHRS and CDR2 YFSETQ. V trimming: 2 bases; J trimming: 2 bases; junction bases outside the gene matches: 2. The CDR3 extends over 14 amino acids. The DNA for the CDR3 is TGCGCCAGCAGCTTAAGCGGGATCACAGATACGCAGTATTTT. Encoded protein: CASSLSGITDTQYF.

The V call is TRBV2, the J call TRBJ2-4, with unresolved D. There are 15 residues in the CDR3. The V and J ends lost 4 bases and 4 bases respectively, with 14 bases between them. CDR1 is SNHLY, CDR2 FYNNEI, per germline. DNA of the CDR3: TGTGCCAGCAGTGTAGAGCGTCAGATAAAAAACATTCAGTACTTC. Its protein is CASSVERQIKNIQYF.

The rearrangement links TRBV5-1 to TRBJ2-5, with D hard to call. The germline V gene has CDR1 SGHRS and CDR2 YFSETQ. The CDR3 runs to 14 residues. Trimming cost V 3 bases and J 1 base, with 10 bases left between them. The CDR3 sequence: CASSSTGPQETQYF. The DNA of the CDR3 is TGCGCCAGCAGCTCCACTGGGCCCCAAGAGACCCAGTACTTC.

The rearrangement joins TRBV5-1 to TRBJ2-3; 9 positions match TRBD2. The V gene end was trimmed by 4 bases and the J gene end by 2 bases; junction bases not matched to a gene: 5. There are 15 residues in the CDR3. The germline gives CDR1 SGHRS, CDR2 YFSETQ. CDR3 protein: CASSTGLANTDTQYF. As DNA, the CDR3 is TGCGCCAGCAGCACCGGACTAGCGAACACAGATACGCAGTATTTT.

The CDR3 sequence is CASSLASLHPNTQYF. The CDR3, as DNA: TGTGCCAGCAGCTTGGCCTCTTTACACCCGAATACGCAGTATTTT. V and J are TRBV5-4 and TRBJ2-3; D unclear. The CDR3 extends over 15 amino acids. From germline, CDR1 is SGHNT and CDR2 YYREEE (reference sequence). V was shortened by 0 bases and J by 7 bases, with 15 bases between the two germline ends.

The chain uses TRBV19 and TRBJ2-1; D may be TRBD1 (9 bases). The CDR3 loop spans 16 amino acids. Trimming cost V 9 bases and J 8 bases, with 26 bases left between them. The germline CDR1 and CDR2 sequences are LNHDA and SQIVND (reference sequence). The CDR3 nucleotides are TGTGCCAGCCGGGACAGGGCACGAGCGGGAGATGATGAGCAGTTCTTC. Protein sequence: CASRDRARAGDDEQFF.

The gene calls are TRBV15 and TRBJ2-1; weak D call: TRBD1 (5 bases). The V and J ends lost 5 bases and 4 bases respectively, with 9 bases between them. Germline V gene sequence: CDR1 LNHNV, CDR2 YYDKDF (reference sequence). The CDR3 sequence is 13 residues long. The CDR3 is CATSVPGYNEQFF. The DNA for the CDR3 is TGTGCCACCAGCGTTCCAGGGTACAATGAGCAGTTCTTC.

This chain links TRBV1 with TRBJ2-7; the table's D call TRBD2 went unverified against the DNA. TRBV1 is flagged as a pseudogene. The CDR3 consists of 16 residues. CDR3 sequence (DNA): TGCACCAGCAGCCAAGATGGAGGGTTAGCGGTCTACGAGCAGTACTTC. Translating it yields CTSSQDGGLAVYEQYF.

In its sample, this clone was seen a few times. The chain carries TRBV7-9 and TRBJ2-2; TRBD1 matches 9 bases. The CDR3 length is 16 residues. Looked up from germline, CDR1 is SEHNR and CDR2 is FQNEAQ (reference sequence). With V trimmed by 5 bases and J by 1 base, 5 bases remained unmatched. DNA of the CDR3: TGTGCCAGCAGCCGGACAGGGGCCTTGAACACCGGGGAGCTGTTTTTT. It translates to CASSRTGALNTGELFF.

The chain carries TRBV6-5 and TRBJ2-3; D not certain. The CDR3 has 16 residues. Deletions cut 0 bases from V and 3 bases from J, with 13 bases between. The germline V gene has CDR1 MNHEY and CDR2 SVGAGI. The DNA for the CDR3 is TGTGCCAGCAGTTACTCACGGGTTTCCCGGACAGATACGCAGTATTTT. Translation: CASSYSRVSRTDTQYF.

The J gene is TRBJ2-2, the V gene TRBV7-9; 10 nucleotides line up with TRBD2. Germline CDR1 SEHNR, CDR2 FQNEAQ (reference sequence). V was clipped by 5 bases and J by 5 bases; unmatched bases: 8. The CDR3 loop spans 16 amino acids. CDR3 residues: CASSQGQRGGTGELFF. CDR3 bases: TGTGCCAGCAGCCAGGGACAGCGGGGGGGAACCGGGGAGCTGTTTTTT.